This T cell receptor beta chain was retrieved from a study of T cells expressing NK-cell markers (TCRdb year 2020). General notes on the study: In sorted CD3+CD56+NKG2C+, CD3+CD56+NKG2C- and CD3+CD56-NKG2C+ T-cell subsets from about 8 donors, TCR beta-chain repertoires were profiled. Most of the eight sequenced donors were HCMV-seropositive and one was HCMV-seronegative. All eight donors whose samples were sequenced were randomly selected healthy volunteers, three of them men and five women. Libraries were sequenced as 2 x 150 bp reads on Illumina HiSeq 2000/2500, MiSeq or NextSeq. Points the paper makes about the study in general: Those dominant clonotypes were again the most abundant among CD3+CD56-NKG2C+ cells in a handful of donors, at roughly 25-60.1%. It remained unclear whether the expanded NKG2C-expressing T cell clones were specific for HCMV antigens. In six donors, the dominant CD3+CD56+NKG2C+ clonotypes ranked among the top 10 CD8+ clonotypes, making up roughly 1.0-8% of CD8+ T cells.

HCMV-specific IgG was detected in serum with a commercial ELISA kit to determine HCMV serostatus. Peripheral blood mononuclear cells were isolated from blood by Ficoll density gradient centrifugation. Concerning this clonotype itself: Its specific antigen is unknown.

Sequenced on an Illumina HiSeq 2000. TCR beta cDNA libraries were made by 5'RACE template switching that added a universal primer site and unique molecular identifiers. Synthesis of cDNA was primed from the TCR beta constant segment and was followed by two consecutive PCR amplification steps. The original methods were these. MIGEC handled demultiplexing of the reads and grouping by UMI, while MiTCR was used to assemble and quantify clonotypes. To exclude erroneous sequences, any TCR cDNA sequence not supported by at least two reads was discarded. The tcR package was used for downstream repertoire analysis, with clonotypes matched between fractions based on CDR3 nucleotide sequence plus V segment. VDJmatch was used to annotate antigen specificity against VDJdb, with one amino acid substitution in CDR3 permitted. Following reprocessing of the reads by TCRdb, the data hold one row per CDR3 protein sequence and no DNA is available. The V and J calls and clone size come from TCRdb's table, not from the authors' own analysis. The table held for this sample gives some 500,000 distinct CDR3 sequences. Over 1.3% of the sample lies in the top ten.

Its CDR3 holds 16 amino acids, cysteine through phenylalanine. Only the protein sequence is given. The germline V gene gives CDR1 as SGHRS and CDR2 as YFSETQ. The sequencing input was blood T cells: a sorted CD56 or NKG2C T cell subset, CD4+ or CD8+ T cells, or bulk PBMC T cells (not recorded which). The clonotype comes from a woman aged 45 to 65 in good health. Donor details come from another sample of the same person, matched by shared clones. Recombination joined TRBV5-1 with TRBJ2-5; TCRdb gives TRBD2 as the D gene, but with no DNA this cannot be confirmed. The CDR3: CASLSRPDSYRETQYF.